One and the same sample provided the 18 T cell receptor beta chains below, sequenced in a study of T cells after posttransplantation cyclophosphamide (TCRdb year 2016). Library method: the immunoSEQ multiplex PCR assay. TCRdb obtained this table from immuneACCESS and retained in-frame rearrangements with V and J assigned. These tables miss some clones; where compared with another copy, unresolved V genes account for less than half of the shortfall, and the remainder is unexplained. The sample table contains tens of thousands of clones; only one count was recorded for approximately 76% of them. In total, the top ten clones hold more than 0.55% of the sample. Material: memory CD4+ T cells sorted from PBMCs. These receptors were collected from a woman aged 55-69 years in good health, CMV-negative, and a related stem cell transplant donor.

The chain is built from TRBV6-5 and TRBJ1-1; TRBD1 matches at 10 bases. Germline V gene lookup returns CDR1 MNHEY and CDR2 SVGAGI. The trim removed 6 bases at V and 7 bases at J, leaving 8 bases unmatched. The CDR3 runs to 14 residues. The CDR3 nucleotides read TGTGCCAGCAGAGACCGGGACAGGGGCTATGAAGCTTTCTTT. This gives the protein CASRDRDRGYEAFF.

This chain connects TRBV2 to TRBJ2-7; possibly TRBD1 for D (6 bases). The CDR3 is 13 residues long. Germline CDR1 SNHLY, CDR2 FYNNEI. The V end lost 5 bases, the J end lost 5 bases, and 13 bases lay between the germline ends. CDR3 residues: CASSPDKGDEQYF. The CDR3 DNA reads as TGTGCCAGCAGTCCTGACAAGGGGGACGAGCAGTACTTC.

This chain uses TRBV30 with TRBJ2-3; the match to TRBD2 covers 8 bases. V was clipped by 3 bases and J by 10 bases; unmatched bases: 3. The CDR3 consists of 11 residues. Germline CDR1 reads GTSNPN; CDR2 reads SVGIG (reference sequence). CDR3 region: CAWRGAGAQYF. The CDR3 DNA follows: TGTGCCTGGAGGGGAGCGGGAGCGCAGTATTTT.

The gene calls are TRBV9 and TRBJ2-3; TRBD2 matches 9 bases. CDR3 length: 16 amino acids. V shed 4 bases, J shed 1 base, and the junction held 7 bases outside the gene matches. CDR1 is SGDLS, CDR2 YYNGEE, per germline. CDR3 DNA sequence: TGTGCCAGCAGCCTCATAGCGGGGGCCCGCACAGATACGCAGTATTTT. It codes for CASSLIAGARTDTQYF.

This sequence joins TRBV2 and TRBJ1-2; maybe TRBD1 (6 bases). Germline assignment: CDR1 SNHLY and CDR2 FYNNEI. The ends were cut back, 6 bases at V and 5 bases at J, with 19 bases in the middle. This CDR3 has 15 amino acids. CDR3 residues: CASRLGTTLMYGYTF. The CDR3 DNA sequence: TGTGCCAGCAGGCTTGGGACAACCCTAATGTATGGCTACACCTTC.

V is TRBV30 and J is TRBJ2-5, with 10 bases that match TRBD2. Germline V gives CDR1 GTSNPN, CDR2 SVGIG (reference sequence). The CDR3 loop spans 16 amino acids. V lost 4 bases, J lost 1 base, and 9 bases stayed unmatched. CDR3 amino acids: CAWIPHQRGGQETQYF. In nucleotides, the CDR3 is TGTGCCTGGATACCCCACCAGCGGGGGGGCCAAGAGACCCAGTACTTC.

The chain recombines TRBV6-6 with TRBJ1-4; D ambiguous. Germline V gene data show CDR1 as MNHNY and CDR2 as SVGAGI (reference sequence). The V end was cut by 5 bases, the J end by 7 bases, with 11 bases between. The CDR3 length is 13 residues. CDR3 DNA: TGTGCCAGCAGTGCCAGGATGGGTGAAAAACTGTTTTTT. It encodes CASSARMGEKLFF.

This sequence joins TRBV9 and TRBJ1-3; 8 bases match TRBD1. Germline V gene sequence: CDR1 SGDLS, CDR2 YYNGEE. The CDR3 covers 16 residues. V shed 4 bases, J shed 1 base, and the junction held 7 bases outside the gene matches. The CDR3, as DNA: TGTGCCAGCAGCCCTCAGGACAGGGTATCTGGAAACACCATATATTTT. It yields the protein CASSPQDRVSGNTIYF.

The J gene is TRBJ2-1, the V gene TRBV5-4, with D uncertain. This CDR3 has 17 residues. Germline loops: CDR1 SGHNT, CDR2 YYREEE (reference sequence). With 0 bases removed from V and 0 bases from J, the gap between germline ends came to 13 bases. The CDR3 loop is CASSLGDFFASYNEQFF. CDR3 DNA: TGTGCCAGCAGCTTGGGTGACTTCTTCGCCTCCTACAATGAGCAGTTCTTC. Using reference TRBV5-4 and TRBJ2-1 for the parts outside the CDR3, the full variable domain is ETGVTQSPTHLIKTRGQQVTLRCSSQSGHNTVSWYQQALGQGPQFIFQYYREEENGRGNFPPRFSGLQFPNYSSELNVNALELDDSALYLCASSLGDFFASYNEQFFGPGTRLTVL.

The rearrangement uses TRBV11-2 and TRBJ2-2; 7 nucleotides match TRBD1. After removal of 5 bases from V and 5 bases from J, the junction contained 8 bases not matched to a gene. From germline, CDR1 is SGHAT and CDR2 FQNNGV. There are 15 residues in the CDR3. CDR3 amino acids: CASSPQGSVTGELFF. The DNA for the CDR3 is TGTGCCAGCAGCCCACAGGGGAGCGTAACCGGGGAGCTGTTTTTT.

The chain uses TRBV25-1 and TRBJ2-6; 7 bases fit TRBD1. The CDR3 totals 15 residues. J gave up 13 bases and V 0 bases, and 9 bases lay outside the gene matches. Germline V gives CDR1 MGHDK, CDR2 SYGVNS. CDR3 sequence (DNA): TGTGCCAGCAGTGAATATATTGCACAGGGGAATGTCCTGACTTTC. Translation gives CASSEYIAQGNVLTF.

The CDR3 nucleotides are TGTGCCAGCAGTTCCCCAGGGGGCTACGAGCAGTACTTC. It translates to CASSSPGGYEQYF. The chain has TRBV6-5 and TRBJ2-5; 7 bases map to TRBD1. The end of the DNA fits TRBJ2-7 better, so the J call may be wrong. The CDR3 extends over 13 amino acids. CDR1 and CDR2 (germline): MNHEY, SVGAGI.

This clone was seen a handful of times. The chain links TRBV28 to TRBJ1-2; perhaps TRBD1 as D (6 bases). V shed 2 bases and J shed 4 bases, with 11 bases lying between them. The germline V gene encodes CDR1 MDHEN and CDR2 SYDVKM. The CDR3 runs to 14 residues. The CDR3 reads CASSLGQGPYGYTF. The DNA of the CDR3 is TGTGCCAGCAGTTTAGGGCAGGGGCCCTATGGCTACACCTTC.

This clone was seen a handful of times. The rearrangement uses TRBV2 and TRBJ1-5; D ambiguous. CDR3 length equals 14 residues. CDR1 and CDR2 from the germline V gene are SNHLY and FYNNEI. V shed 7 bases and J shed 3 bases, with 13 bases lying between them. The CDR3 protein is CASTRGEANQPQHF. In nucleotides, the CDR3 is TGTGCCAGCACCCGGGGAGAGGCCAATCAGCCCCAGCATTTT.

Only one count was recorded for this clone. CDR3 sequence reads: CASSFLAGGVDEQFF. In DNA, the CDR3 is TGTGCCAGCAGTTTTCTAGCGGGAGGGGTCGATGAGCAGTTCTTC. J is TRBJ2-1 and V is TRBV27; TRBD2 agrees at 12 bases. Trimming removed 3 bases from V and 8 bases from J; junction bases left unmatched: 5. Germline V gene lookup returns CDR1 MNHEY and CDR2 SMNVEV (reference sequence). The CDR3 runs 15 residues.

This sequence joins TRBV6-5 and TRBJ1-4; D possibly corresponds to TRBD1 (5 bases). V lost 5 bases and J lost 8, with 15 bases in between. Germline CDR1 and CDR2: MNHEY and SVGAGI. The CDR3 spans 14 residues. The CDR3 is CASSPSGLGEKLFF. CDR3 sequence (DNA): TGTGCCAGCAGTCCCTCGGGACTGGGCGAAAAACTGTTTTTT.

This chain joins TRBV29-1 and TRBJ2-7; 7 bases align to TRBD2. The CDR3 spans 9 residues. Unmatched junction bases numbered 6, after V lost 7 bases and J lost 12 bases. Germline V CDR1 and CDR2: SQVTM, ANQGSEA. The CDR3 nucleotides are TGCAGCGGGCGCGGGGGAAGGTACTTC. This encodes CSGRGGRYF.

The chain uses TRBV2 and TRBJ2-7; D unclear. The CDR3 has 11 amino acids. V gave up 5 bases and J gave up 0 bases, with 2 bases separating them. The germline gives CDR1 SNHLY, CDR2 FYNNEI. CDR3 coding DNA: TGTGCCAGCAGTCTCTCCTACGAGCAGTACTTC. Encoded protein: CASSLSYEQYF.